This TCR beta chain was identified during a study of graft-versus-host responses after intestinal transplantation. The study, taken as a whole, reports: High graft-versus-host to host-versus-graft clonal ratios were seen in allografts of patients with graft-donor T cell macrochimerism. Recipient-marrow GvH clones were detected, some having first appeared in ileum or blood.

Clones were sequenced by immunoSEQ multiplex PCR, and TCRdb holds only the in-frame ones, with some missing. The data show some 130,000 clones, approximately 96% seen once. As for this clone: As yet, its antigen is unknown.

The TCR originated in a human donor who received an intestinal transplant. Source: unstimulated CD8+ T cells sorted from spleen or lymph node cells, taken before intestinal transplant.

CDR3 nucleotides: TGTGCCAGCAGCATAAGTAGCGGGAGCGTCTCCTACGAGCAGTACTTC. Translating gives CASSISSGSVSYEQYF. The chain has TRBV9 and TRBJ2-5; 9 nucleotides line up with TRBD2. TRBJ2-7 explains the end of the DNA better; the J call may be wrong. This CDR3 is 16 amino acids long. The germline gives CDR1 SGDLS, CDR2 YYNGEE.